Below are 27 T cell receptor beta chains sequenced from a single sample in a study of cytomegalovirus exposure and HLA in healthy donors. PCR was performed using 60 Vbeta and 13 Jbeta primers. TCRdb keeps only in-frame clones here, not all; method: immunoSEQ multiplex PCR. The data show about 130,000 clones, roughly 85% seen once. Sequenced material: PBMCs. These receptors were taken from a man aged 18 to 29 in good health and CMV-seropositive.

DNA for the CDR3: TGCGCCAGCAGCTTGGCCCTCGGACTCTCCTACGAGCAGTACTTC. Translating gives CASSLALGLSYEQYF. This chain links TRBV5-1 with TRBJ2-5; the D gene is possibly TRBD2 (5 bases). The DNA end is more similar to TRBJ2-7, so the J call may be wrong. Per the germline V gene, CDR1 is SGHRS and CDR2 is YFSETQ. The CDR3 contains 15 residues.

The chain has TRBV14 and TRBJ2-5; tentatively, D is TRBD2 (6 bases). V shed 1 base and J shed 5 bases, with 11 bases lying between them. The length of the CDR3 is 14 residues. CDR1 is SGHDN, CDR2 FVKESK, per germline. The CDR3 region is CASSQAGGVETQYF. The DNA for the CDR3 is TGTGCCAGCAGCCAAGCTGGCGGGGTCGAGACCCAGTACTTC.

This chain connects TRBV7-6 to TRBJ2-1; the D gene is possibly TRBD2 (7 bases). This CDR3 is built from 14 residues. V dropped 0 bases and J dropped 5 bases, with 8 bases sitting between them. Germline V gives CDR1 SGHVS, CDR2 FNYEAQ. This CDR3 reads CASSLAGGDNEQFF. Here the CDR3 DNA reads TGTGCCAGCAGCTTAGCAGGGGGGGACAATGAGCAGTTCTTC.

The rearrangement joins TRBV9 to TRBJ1-1; D is perhaps TRBD1 (6 bases). V dropped 0 bases and J dropped 0 bases, with 12 bases sitting between them. Per germline, CDR1 SGDLS and CDR2 YYNGEE. The CDR3 length is 16 residues. The DNA for the CDR3 is TGTGCCAGCAGCGTAGGGGGGGGCAGTCTGAACACTGAAGCTTTCTTT. It codes for CASSVGGGSLNTEAFF.

The V gene is TRBV19, the J gene TRBJ2-7, with a tentative D call TRBD1 (6 bases). V was clipped by 10 bases and J by 0 bases, with 10 bases between them. Looked up from germline, CDR1 is LNHDA and CDR2 is SQIVND (reference sequence). There are 12 residues in the CDR3. The CDR3 loop is CATEGDSYEQYF. The CDR3 region has the DNA TGTGCCACCGAGGGGGACTCCTACGAGCAGTACTTC. Combining the CDR3 with reference TRBV19 and TRBJ2-7 gives the whole variable domain DGGITQSPKYLFRKEGQNVTLSCEQNLNHDAMYWYRQDPGQGLRLIYYSQIVNDFQKGDIAEGYSVSREKKESFPLTVTSAQKNPTAFYLCATEGDSYEQYFGPGTRLTVT.

V and J are TRBV6-6 and TRBJ1-2; no reliable D call. This CDR3 contains 10 residues. V was trimmed by 4 bases and J by 7 bases, leaving 4 bases between them. Looked up from germline, CDR1 is MNHNY and CDR2 is SVGAGI (reference sequence). CDR3 bases: TGTGCCAGCAGTTCTTCTGGCTACACCTTC. It specifies CASSSSGYTF.

This sequence joins TRBV5-1 and TRBJ2-5; 9 bases match TRBD2. The CDR3 contains 13 residues. Germline V gives CDR1 SGHRS, CDR2 YFSETQ. Trimming cost V 9 bases and J 4 bases; bases outside gene matches: 7. The CDR3 loop reads CATGPTSGETQYF. The CDR3 DNA reads as TGCGCCACCGGCCCGACTAGCGGAGAGACCCAGTACTTC. The full variable domain, rest sourced from reference TRBV5-1 and TRBJ2-5, is KAGVTQTPRYLIKTRGQQVTLSCSPISGHRSVSWYQQTPGQGLQFLFEYFSETQRNKGNFPGRFSGRQFSNSRSEMNVSTLELGDSALYLCATGPTSGETQYFGPGTRLLVL.

The chain is built from TRBV11-3 and TRBJ2-2; the match to TRBD1 covers 8 bases. Germline values: CDR1 SGHNT, CDR2 YENEEA. J gave up 2 bases and V 4 bases, and 3 bases lay outside the gene matches. The CDR3 length is 15 residues. CDR3 sequence reads: CASSSDRDNTGELFF. DNA for the CDR3: TGTGCCAGCAGCTCGGACAGGGACAACACCGGGGAGCTGTTTTTT.

This sequence joins TRBV7-3 and TRBJ2-1; 7 bases fit TRBD1. The V and J ends lost 4 bases and 1 base, in that order; junction bases with no gene match: 4. The germline V gene encodes CDR1 SGHTA and CDR2 FQGTGA. This CDR3 has 15 residues. CDR3 DNA: TGTGCCAGCAGCTCTACAGGGGCGTCCTACAATGAGCAGTTCTTC. It codes for CASSSTGASYNEQFF.

The chain recombines TRBV6-5 with TRBJ1-2; D is perhaps TRBD1 (5 bases). This CDR3 comprises 16 residues. Between the trimmed V and J ends, which lost 2 bases and 4 bases, there was a span of 17 bases. Germline V gives CDR1 MNHEY, CDR2 SVGAGI. CDR3 DNA: TGTGCCAGCAGTTACAGTAGATTCAGGGTTACCTATGGCTACACCTTC. Residues: CASSYSRFRVTYGYTF.

The rearrangement uses TRBV4-1 and TRBJ2-5; D unclear. With 3 bases removed from V and 2 bases from J, the gap between germline ends came to 7 bases. Germline loops: CDR1 MGHRA, CDR2 YSYEKL. The CDR3 spans 13 residues. The CDR3 loop reads CASSQSEQETQYF. The CDR3 DNA sequence: TGCGCCAGCAGCCAGTCAGAACAAGAGACCCAGTACTTC.

The chain carries TRBV4-1 and TRBJ1-5; possibly TRBD1 for D (6 bases). Germline CDR1 and CDR2: MGHRA and YSYEKL. Trimming pared 1 base from V and 6 bases from J, leaving 22 bases between. The length of the CDR3 is 18 residues. The CDR3 sequence: CASSQVSGANPISQPQHF. DNA of the CDR3: TGCGCCAGCAGCCAAGTATCAGGGGCAAACCCGATAAGTCAGCCCCAGCATTTT.

As for this clone: A read error may account for a junction end that differs from germline. This chain links TRBV6-4 with TRBJ2-1; 9 positions agree with TRBD2. This CDR3 has 15 amino acids. Germline CDR1 is MRHNA and CDR2 is SNTAGT. CDR3 coding DNA: TGTGCCAGCAGTGAGGGTAGCGGGGGCCACAATAAGCAGTTCTTC. This sequence encodes CASSEGSGGHNKQFF.

The chain employs TRBV4-1 and TRBJ2-5, with 7 positions matching TRBD2. There are 15 residues in the CDR3. The V segment lost 2 bases and the J segment 1 base; nucleotides outside the gene matches: 4. CDR1 and CDR2 (germline): MGHRA, YSYEKL. CDR3 sequence reads: CASSQIGLVQETQYF. CDR3 DNA sequence: TGCGCCAGCAGCCAAATCGGACTAGTCCAAGAGACCCAGTACTTC.

The rearrangement uses TRBV29-1 and TRBJ1-2; 10 nucleotides align to TRBD1. J was trimmed by 5 bases and V by 4 bases; bases with no gene match: 4. This CDR3 region has 13 residues. Germline CDR1 and CDR2: SQVTM and ANQGSEA. The CDR3 DNA reads TGCAGCGTTGCTGGACAGGGGGTTTATGGCTACACCTTC. Its protein product is CSVAGQGVYGYTF.

This chain links TRBV5-4 with TRBJ1-4, with 9 bases identical to TRBD1. Germline lookup yields CDR1 SGHNT and CDR2 YYREEE (reference sequence). CDR3 length equals 18 residues. V was clipped by 2 bases and J by 8 bases; unmatched bases: 16. This CDR3 is CASSLTGGAILTEEKLFF. CDR3 nucleotides: TGTGCCAGCAGCTTAACAGGGGGCGCTATTCTAACGGAAGAAAAACTGTTTTTT.

The genes are TRBV7-9 and TRBJ2-2; possible D gene TRBD1, 6 bases. Germline V lookup: CDR1 SEHNR, CDR2 FQNEAQ (reference sequence). This CDR3 spans 15 amino acids. V was cut by 6 bases and J by 1 base, with 12 bases left in between. The CDR3 protein is CASSPGQLNTGELFF. CDR3 nucleotide sequence: TGTGCCAGCAGTCCGGGACAATTGAACACCGGGGAGCTGTTTTTT.

The V call is TRBV5-4, the J call TRBJ2-7; 11 bases agree with TRBD1. There are 14 residues in the CDR3. The germline CDR1 and CDR2 sequences are SGHNT and YYREEE (reference sequence). Trimming at V came to 2 bases and at J to 3 bases, leaving 1 base not matched to a gene. The CDR3 is CASSFGTGGYEQYF. CDR3 bases: TGTGCCAGCAGCTTCGGGACAGGGGGCTACGAGCAGTACTTC.

As concerns this clone: A read error may account for a junction end that differs from germline. The genes are TRBV7-8 and TRBJ2-7; D is possibly TRBD1 (6 bases). Germline V gives CDR1 SGHVS, CDR2 FQNEAQ. The CDR3 has 14 amino acids. CDR3 residues: CASSRGTVSHEQYF. The CDR3 DNA sequence: TGTGCCAGTAGCAGGGGAACCGTCTCCCACGAGCAGTACTTC.

This chain uses TRBV5-1 with TRBJ2-3; perhaps TRBD2 as D (6 bases). Looked up from germline, CDR1 is SGHRS and CDR2 is YFSETQ. V was pared by 0 bases and J by 3 bases, with 11 bases between. The CDR3 runs to 15 residues. The CDR3 region has the DNA TGCGCCAGCAGCTTGGTTGGGGGGATGACAGATACGCAGTATTTT. It translates to CASSLVGGMTDTQYF.

The chain couples TRBV28 to TRBJ2-5, with D tentatively TRBD1 (6 bases). Between the trimmed V and J ends, which lost 11 bases and 5 bases, there was a span of 15 bases. The CDR3 has 12 amino acids. Germline lookup yields CDR1 MDHEN and CDR2 SYDVKM. The CDR3 region is CAGSQGSETQYF. CDR3 coding DNA: TGTGCCGGCTCACAGGGTTCGGAGACCCAGTACTTC.

The rearrangement links TRBV5-1 to TRBJ1-1; 11 positions agree with TRBD1. Germline lookup yields CDR1 SGHRS and CDR2 YFSETQ. The CDR3 sequence is 15 residues long. V trimming: 2 bases; J trimming: 5 bases; junction bases outside the gene matches: 5. The DNA of the CDR3 is TGCGCCAGCAGCTTATCCGGACAGGGGGCGACTGAAGCTTTCTTT. The encoded protein is CASSLSGQGATEAFF. The full variable domain, with the rest looked up from reference TRBV5-1 and TRBJ1-1, is KAGVTQTPRYLIKTRGQQVTLSCSPISGHRSVSWYQQTPGQGLQFLFEYFSETQRNKGNFPGRFSGRQFSNSRSEMNVSTLELGDSALYLCASSLSGQGATEAFFGQGTRLTVV.

The J gene is TRBJ2-5, the V gene TRBV5-6, with 10 bases that match TRBD2. V lost 5 bases to trimming and J lost 1 base; unmatched junction nucleotides: 8. Per the germline V gene, CDR1 is SGHDT and CDR2 is YYEEEE. The CDR3 contains 16 residues. The chain's CDR3 is CASRNLAGAAQETQYF. As DNA, the CDR3 is TGTGCCAGCAGAAATCTAGCGGGGGCCGCCCAAGAGACCCAGTACTTC.

The chain uses TRBV11-2 and TRBJ2-5, with 12 bases fitting TRBD2. Germline V gene data show CDR1 as SGHAT and CDR2 as FQNNGV. V lost 1 base and J lost 0; bases outside the gene matches: 0. The CDR3 length is 16 residues. The CDR3 DNA follows: TGTGCCAGCAGCTTAGGGACTAGCGGGGACCAAGAGACCCAGTACTTC. It yields the protein CASSLGTSGDQETQYF.

V and J are TRBV6-6 and TRBJ2-5; maybe TRBD1 (5 bases). CDR3 size: 13 residues. The V and J ends lost 6 bases and 5 bases respectively, with 13 bases between them. Germline assignment: CDR1 MNHNY and CDR2 SVGAGI (reference sequence). CDR3 DNA: TGTGCCAGCAGCCAGGGCCGCTCGGAGACCCAGTACTTC. Its translation: CASSQGRSETQYF.

The chain has TRBV10-2 and TRBJ2-7; weak D call: TRBD2 (7 bases). The V end was cut by 7 bases, the J end by 2 bases, with 15 bases between. The CDR3 is 14 amino acids. Germline V gives CDR1 WSHSY, CDR2 SAAADI. The CDR3 protein is CASNTGSGTYEQYF. The CDR3 nucleotides are TGCGCCAGCAACACAGGGAGCGGGACCTACGAGCAGTACTTC.

CDR3 in amino acids: CASTPGGWYGYTF. The CDR3, as DNA: TGTGCCAGCACCCCCGGCGGCTGGTATGGCTACACCTTC. This sequence joins TRBV6-6 and TRBJ1-2, with unresolved D. The CDR3 spans 13 residues. In germline, CDR1 is MNHNY, CDR2 SVGAGI (reference sequence). The V and J ends lost 7 bases and 5 bases respectively, with 14 bases between them.